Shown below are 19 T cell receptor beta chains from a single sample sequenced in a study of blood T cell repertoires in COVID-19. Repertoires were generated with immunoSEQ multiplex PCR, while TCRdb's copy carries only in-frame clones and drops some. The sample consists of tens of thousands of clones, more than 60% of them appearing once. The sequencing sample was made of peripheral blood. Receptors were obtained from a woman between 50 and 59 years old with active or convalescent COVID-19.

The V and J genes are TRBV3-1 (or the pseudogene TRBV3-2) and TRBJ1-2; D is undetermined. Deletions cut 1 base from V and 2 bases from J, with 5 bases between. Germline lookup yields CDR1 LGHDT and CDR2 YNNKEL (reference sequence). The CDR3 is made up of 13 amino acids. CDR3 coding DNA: TGTGCCAGCAGCCAAGGCAGGAACTATGGCTACACCTTC. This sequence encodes CASSQGRNYGYTF.

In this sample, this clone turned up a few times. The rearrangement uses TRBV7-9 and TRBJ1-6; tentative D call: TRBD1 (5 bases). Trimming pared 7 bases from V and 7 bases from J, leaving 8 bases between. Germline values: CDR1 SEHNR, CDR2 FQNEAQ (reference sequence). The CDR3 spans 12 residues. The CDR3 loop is CASNRGNSPLHF. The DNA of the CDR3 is TGTGCCAGCAACCGGGGGAATTCACCCCTCCACTTT.

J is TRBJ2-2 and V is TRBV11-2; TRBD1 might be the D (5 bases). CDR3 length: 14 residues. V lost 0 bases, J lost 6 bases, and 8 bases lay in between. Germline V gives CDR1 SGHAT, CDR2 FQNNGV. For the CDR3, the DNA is TGTGCCAGCAGCTTAGATGCAGGGTCCGGGGAGCTGTTTTTT. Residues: CASSLDAGSGELFF.

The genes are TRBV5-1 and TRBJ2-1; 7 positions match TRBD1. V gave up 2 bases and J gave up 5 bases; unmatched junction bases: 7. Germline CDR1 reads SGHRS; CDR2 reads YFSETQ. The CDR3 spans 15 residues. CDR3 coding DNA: TGCGCCAGCAGCTTAGGGACAGTTCAGCACAATGAGCAGTTCTTC. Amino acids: CASSLGTVQHNEQFF.

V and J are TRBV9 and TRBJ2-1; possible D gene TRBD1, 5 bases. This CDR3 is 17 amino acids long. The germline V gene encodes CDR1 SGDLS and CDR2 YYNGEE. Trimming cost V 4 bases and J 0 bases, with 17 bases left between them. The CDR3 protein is CASSSRSRESSYNEQFF. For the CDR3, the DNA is TGTGCCAGCAGCAGTAGATCCAGGGAAAGCTCCTACAATGAGCAGTTCTTC.

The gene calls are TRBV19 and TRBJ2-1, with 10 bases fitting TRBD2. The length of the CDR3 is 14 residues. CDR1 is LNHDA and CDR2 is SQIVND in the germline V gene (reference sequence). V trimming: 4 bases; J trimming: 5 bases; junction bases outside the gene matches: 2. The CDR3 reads CASSTSGSNNEQFF. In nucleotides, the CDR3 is TGTGCCAGTAGTACTAGCGGGAGCAACAATGAGCAGTTCTTC.

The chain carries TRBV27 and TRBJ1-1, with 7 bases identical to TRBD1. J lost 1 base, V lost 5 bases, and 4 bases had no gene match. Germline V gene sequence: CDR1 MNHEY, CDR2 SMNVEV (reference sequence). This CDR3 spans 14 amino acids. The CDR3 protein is CASSPHRGNTEAFF. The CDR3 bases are TGTGCCAGCAGTCCCCACAGGGGGAACACTGAAGCTTTCTTT.

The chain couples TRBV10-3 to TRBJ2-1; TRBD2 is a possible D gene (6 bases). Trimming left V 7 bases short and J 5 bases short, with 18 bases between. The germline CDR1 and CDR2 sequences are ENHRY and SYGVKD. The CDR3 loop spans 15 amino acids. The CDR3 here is CAITQSGDGDNEQFF. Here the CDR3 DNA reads TGTGCCATCACCCAATCGGGAGACGGAGACAATGAGCAGTTCTTC.

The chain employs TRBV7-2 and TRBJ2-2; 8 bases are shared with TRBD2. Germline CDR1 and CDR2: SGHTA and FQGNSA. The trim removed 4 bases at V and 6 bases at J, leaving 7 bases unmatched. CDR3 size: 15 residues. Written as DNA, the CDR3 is TGTGCCAGCAGCTCACCGGGACTAGGGGCCGGGGAGCTGTTTTTT. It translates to CASSSPGLGAGELFF.

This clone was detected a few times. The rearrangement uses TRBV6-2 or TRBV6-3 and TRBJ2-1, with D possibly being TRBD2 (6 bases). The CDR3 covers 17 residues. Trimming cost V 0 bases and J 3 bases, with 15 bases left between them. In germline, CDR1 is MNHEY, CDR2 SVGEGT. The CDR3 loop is CASSYSPPGGIYNEQFF. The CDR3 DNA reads TGTGCCAGCAGTTACTCCCCCCCCGGCGGGATCTACAATGAGCAGTTCTTC.

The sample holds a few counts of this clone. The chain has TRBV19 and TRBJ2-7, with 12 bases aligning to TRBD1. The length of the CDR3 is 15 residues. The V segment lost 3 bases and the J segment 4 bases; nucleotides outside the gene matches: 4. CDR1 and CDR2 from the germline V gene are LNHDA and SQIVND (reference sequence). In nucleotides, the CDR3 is TGTGCCAGTAGTATCGGGACAGGGGGCGGATACGAGCAGTACTTC. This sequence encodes CASSIGTGGGYEQYF.

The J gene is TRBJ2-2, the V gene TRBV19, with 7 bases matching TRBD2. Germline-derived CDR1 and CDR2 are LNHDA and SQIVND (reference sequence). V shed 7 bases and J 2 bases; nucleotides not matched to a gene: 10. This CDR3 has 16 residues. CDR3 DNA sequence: TGTGCCAGTATGCCGGAGGGACTATTTAACACCGGGGAGCTGTTTTTT. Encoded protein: CASMPEGLFNTGELFF. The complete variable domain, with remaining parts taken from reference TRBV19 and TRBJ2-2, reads DGGITQSPKYLFRKEGQNVTLSCEQNLNHDAMYWYRQDPGQGLRLIYYSQIVNDFQKGDIAEGYSVSREKKESFPLTVTSAQKNPTAFYLCASMPEGLFNTGELFFGEGSRLTVL.

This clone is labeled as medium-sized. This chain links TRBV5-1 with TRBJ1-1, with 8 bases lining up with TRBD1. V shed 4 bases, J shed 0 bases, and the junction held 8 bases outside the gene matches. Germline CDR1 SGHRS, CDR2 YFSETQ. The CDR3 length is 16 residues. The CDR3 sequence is CASSRTGSFMNTEAFF. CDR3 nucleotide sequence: TGCGCCAGCAGCCGGACAGGGAGCTTTATGAACACTGAAGCTTTCTTT.

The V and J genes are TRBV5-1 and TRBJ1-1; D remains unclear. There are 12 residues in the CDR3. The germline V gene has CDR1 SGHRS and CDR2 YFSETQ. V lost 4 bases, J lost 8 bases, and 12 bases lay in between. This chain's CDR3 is CASSANSEEAFF. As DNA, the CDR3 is TGCGCCAGCAGCGCAAACAGTGAAGAAGCTTTCTTT. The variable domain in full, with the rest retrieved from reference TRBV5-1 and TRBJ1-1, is KAGVTQTPRYLIKTRGQQVTLSCSPISGHRSVSWYQQTPGQGLQFLFEYFSETQRNKGNFPGRFSGRQFSNSRSEMNVSTLELGDSALYLCASSANSEEAFFGQGTRLTVV.

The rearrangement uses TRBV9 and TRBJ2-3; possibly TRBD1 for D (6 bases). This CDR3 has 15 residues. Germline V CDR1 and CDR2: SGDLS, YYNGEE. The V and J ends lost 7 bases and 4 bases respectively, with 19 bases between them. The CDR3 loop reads CASASRQGRSDTQYF. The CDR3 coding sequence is TGTGCCAGCGCTAGTCGCCAGGGGCGATCAGATACGCAGTATTTT.

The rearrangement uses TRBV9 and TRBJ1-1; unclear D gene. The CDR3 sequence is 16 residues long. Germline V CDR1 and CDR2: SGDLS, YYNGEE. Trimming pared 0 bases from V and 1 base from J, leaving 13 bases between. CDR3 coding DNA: TGTGCCAGCAGCGTAGATCCTCCCCGAGGGAACACTGAAGCTTTCTTT. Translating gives CASSVDPPRGNTEAFF. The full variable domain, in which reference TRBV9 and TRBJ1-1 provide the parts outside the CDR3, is DSGVTQTPKHLITATGQRVTLRCSPRSGDLSVYWYQQSLDQGLQFLIQYYNGEERAKGNILERFSAQQFPDLHSELNLSSLELGDSALYFCASSVDPPRGNTEAFFGQGTRLTVV.

This CDR3 is CASSVGTLMEEVETQYF. CDR3 sequence (DNA): TGTGCCAGCAGCGTAGGAACCCTCATGGAGGAGGTTGAGACCCAGTACTTC. This chain connects TRBV9 to TRBJ2-5, with D perhaps TRBD2 (5 bases). Trimming cost V 0 bases and J 5 bases, with 20 bases left between them. There are 17 residues in the CDR3. Germline V gene sequence: CDR1 SGDLS, CDR2 YYNGEE. Supplemented by reference TRBV9 and TRBJ2-5, the full variable domain reads DSGVTQTPKHLITATGQRVTLRCSPRSGDLSVYWYQQSLDQGLQFLIQYYNGEERAKGNILERFSAQQFPDLHSELNLSSLELGDSALYFCASSVGTLMEEVETQYFGPGTRLLVL.

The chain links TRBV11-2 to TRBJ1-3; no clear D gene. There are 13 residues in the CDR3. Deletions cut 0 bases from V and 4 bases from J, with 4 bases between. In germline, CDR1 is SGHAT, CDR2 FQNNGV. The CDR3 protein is CASSLDMGNTIYF. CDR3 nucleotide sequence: TGTGCCAGCAGCTTAGATATGGGAAACACCATATATTTT.

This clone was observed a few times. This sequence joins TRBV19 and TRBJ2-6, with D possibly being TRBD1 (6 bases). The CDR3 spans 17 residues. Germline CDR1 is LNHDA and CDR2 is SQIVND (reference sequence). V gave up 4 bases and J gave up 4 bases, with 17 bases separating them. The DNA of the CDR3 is TGTGCCAGTAGTACGGGACACTTCTCGTCGGGGGCCAACGTCCTGACTTTC. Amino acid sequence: CASSTGHFSSGANVLTF.